This T cell receptor (beta chain) was recorded in a study of OX40 agonist ivuxolimab in advanced cancers. Study findings and constraints: Antigen targets of the expanded peripheral T cells went undetermined.

The data were produced by immunoSEQ multiplex PCR, yet TCRdb's version contains in-frame clones alone and is incomplete. The table includes around 100,000 clones, roughly 89% detected once. For this clone: No antigen is known for it.

In germline, CDR1 is SGDLS, CDR2 YYNGEE. The V gene end was trimmed by 3 bases and the J gene end by 2 bases; junction bases not matched to a gene: 4. This CDR3 is built from 15 residues. This chain links TRBV9 with TRBJ2-5; 10 bases line up with TRBD2. Sequences were derived from CD4+ or CD8+ T cells sorted from blood, sampled in a trial of the OX40 agonist ivuxolimab. This sequence originates from an adult with an advanced solid tumor such as melanoma, head and neck, liver or kidney cancer. CDR3 bases: TGTGCCAGCAGCGAGCTAGCGGGAGCACAAGAGACCCAGTACTTC. This codes for CASSELAGAQETQYF.